The 8 T cell receptor beta chains below were found in one sample sequenced in a study of blood T cells in healthy people across ages. The second PCR ran about 6 to 12 cycles with a sample-barcoded 5' primer and J-beta primers. MiXCR was run by TCRdb on the 5' RACE reads, yielding one entry per CDR3 protein. In the table there are 1.5 million to 2 million distinct CDR3 sequences, 35% to 50% of which are singletons. The source material was blood. These receptors originate from a human donor in good health.

To note about this clonotype: Germline and junction disagree at one end, which may indicate a read error. This chain links TRBV6-2 or TRBV6-3 with TRBJ2-3; no firm D call. Per germline, CDR1 MNHEY and CDR2 SVGEGT. The CDR3 is 13 residues long. CDR3: CARSSLRWDTQYF. Here the CDR3 DNA reads TGTGCCCGCAGTTCACTTCGGTGGGATACGCAGTATTTT.

This clonotype was recorded a few times. The chain uses TRBV12-3 or TRBV12-4 and TRBJ2-3; 9 bases fit TRBD2. J gave up 2 bases and V 4 bases, and 7 bases lay outside the gene matches. The CDR3 is made up of 16 amino acids. The CDR3 sequence: CASSSGLAGVTDTQYF. The DNA of the CDR3 is TGTGCCAGCAGTTCGGGATTAGCGGGGGTCACAGATACGCAGTATTTT.

This clonotype has more than one count but fewer than ten. V is TRBV5-1 and J is TRBJ2-1, with D possibly being TRBD2 (6 bases). Germline V gene lookup returns CDR1 SGHRS and CDR2 YFSETQ. V was trimmed by 4 bases and J by 7 bases, leaving 15 bases between them. The CDR3 has 14 residues. In DNA, the CDR3 is TGCGCCAGCAGCCCCGGAGGGACGGTTAATGAGCAGTTCTTC. Translating it yields CASSPGGTVNEQFF. The full variable domain, rest sourced from reference TRBV5-1 and TRBJ2-1, is KAGVTQTPRYLIKTRGQQVTLSCSPISGHRSVSWYQQTPGQGLQFLFEYFSETQRNKGNFPGRFSGRQFSNSRSEMNVSTLELGDSALYLCASSPGGTVNEQFFGPGTRLTVL.

V gene TRBV6-8 combines with J gene TRBJ2-7; tentatively, D is TRBD2 (7 bases). Germline V lookup: CDR1 MNHGY, CDR2 SAAAGT. The CDR3 consists of 17 residues. The V gene lost 3 bases and the J gene lost 0 bases, with 18 bases spanning the gap. CDR3 in DNA: TGTGCCAGCAGTTATCGGGCGCGGGGGCCCTTCTCCTACGAGCAGTACTTC. Amino acids: CASSYRARGPFSYEQYF.

The chain carries TRBV6-2 or TRBV6-3 and TRBJ2-4, with a possible D match to TRBD1 (5 bases). There are 15 residues in the CDR3. Germline V gene sequence: CDR1 MNHEY, CDR2 SVGEGT. With 6 bases removed from V and 13 bases from J, the gap between germline ends came to 25 bases. The CDR3 loop is CASSRLTVMRNEQYF. CDR3 DNA: TGTGCCAGCAGCCGACTGACAGTTATGAGGAATGAGCAGTACTTC.

The table lists this clonotype with a few counts. The V gene is TRBV12-3 or TRBV12-4, the J gene TRBJ2-1; D is uncertain. The CDR3 runs 14 residues. Trimming stripped 2 bases from V and 4 bases from J, with 9 bases between. The CDR3 nucleotides read TGTGCCAGCAGTTTATGGGGTACATACAATGAGCAGTTCTTC. It is translated as CASSLWGTYNEQFF.

J is TRBJ2-3 and V is TRBV15, with D perhaps matching TRBD1 or TRBD2 (7 bases each). The CDR3 is made up of 17 amino acids. Trimming removed 7 bases from V and 6 bases from J, with 26 bases in between. The germline V gene encodes CDR1 LNHNV and CDR2 YYDKDF (reference sequence). CDR3 residues: CATTSGIHNRGGDTQYF. In nucleotides, the CDR3 is TGTGCCACCACCTCAGGGATCCACAACAGGGGAGGGGATACGCAGTATTTT.

This chain uses TRBV28 with TRBJ2-7; TRBD2 matches 7 bases. The CDR3 is made up of 14 amino acids. The ends lost 5 bases at V and 4 bases at J; junction bases unmatched: 8. Germline V CDR1 and CDR2: MDHEN, SYDVKM. DNA of the CDR3: TGTGCCAGCAGTCCCCCCCGGGGGGTTTACGAGCAGTACTTC. This translates into CASSPPRGVYEQYF.